One and the same sample provided the 20 T cell receptor beta chains below, sequenced in a study of blood T cell repertoires in COVID-19. Clones were read by immunoSEQ multiplex PCR, and TCRdb kept only the in-frame ones, dropping some. The sample consists of roughly 220,000 clones, roughly four fifths of them appearing once. The sequenced material came from peripheral blood. Source of these receptors: a woman aged 55-70 years with acute or convalescent COVID-19.

Written as DNA, the CDR3 is TGCGCCAGCAGTGAGTCGTGGGCTAGAGCGGCGGGTTTTACGCAGTATTTT. Translation: CASSESWARAAGFTQYF. The V gene is TRBV10-2, the J gene TRBJ2-3; weak D call: TRBD2 (5 bases). From germline, CDR1 is WSHSY and CDR2 SAAADI. This CDR3 is 17 amino acids long. V was shortened by 0 bases and J by 8 bases, with 21 bases between the two germline ends.

This chain joins TRBV30 and TRBJ1-4; 11 bases line up with TRBD1. The CDR3 consists of 14 residues. The germline V gene encodes CDR1 GTSNPN and CDR2 SVGIG (reference sequence). With 1 base clipped from V and 6 bases from J, the junction kept 1 base outside the gene matches. The CDR3 region is CAWSADRGHEKLFF. The CDR3 DNA reads TGTGCCTGGAGTGCGGACAGGGGGCATGAAAAACTGTTTTTT.

The chain recombines TRBV6-1 with TRBJ2-7; TRBD2 aligns across 9 bases. CDR1 and CDR2 (germline): MNHNS, SASEGT. There are 15 residues in the CDR3. V was clipped by 2 bases and J by 4 bases; unmatched bases: 6. DNA of the CDR3: TGTGCCAGCAGTGAACGTCTAGCGGGGATTTACGAGCAGTACTTC. It specifies CASSERLAGIYEQYF.

The chain joins TRBV6-5 to TRBJ1-1, with D tentatively TRBD1 (5 bases). CDR3 length: 12 residues. Germline V gene data show CDR1 as MNHEY and CDR2 as SVGAGI. V was clipped by 8 bases and J by 5 bases, with 12 bases between them. In DNA form, the CDR3 reads TGTGCCAGCCAACAGGTTATGACTGAAGCTTTCTTT. It codes for CASQQVMTEAFF.

The chain has TRBV30 and TRBJ1-1; TRBD1 is a possible D gene (5 bases). The CDR3 consists of 15 residues. The germline V gene has CDR1 GTSNPN and CDR2 SVGIG (reference sequence). Trimming took 5 bases from V and 1 from J, leaving 17 bases between them. CDR3 coding DNA: TGTGCCTGGCGCCTTAGGGAGGGGAGGAACACTGAAGCTTTCTTT. It encodes CAWRLREGRNTEAFF.

J is TRBJ2-3 and V is TRBV5-1, with a possible D match to TRBD1 (8 bases). CDR1 is SGHRS and CDR2 is YFSETQ in the germline V gene. The V end lost 4 bases, the J end lost 6 bases, and 27 bases lay between the germline ends. This CDR3 has 18 residues. As DNA, the CDR3 is TGCGCCAGCAGCAGCGGGACAGGCCGGTTCCAACGGTCGGATACGCAGTATTTT. The encoded protein is CASSSGTGRFQRSDTQYF.

The V call is TRBV28, the J call TRBJ1-6, with 7 bases identical to TRBD1. V lost 1 base and J lost 0; bases outside the gene matches: 3. The CDR3 has 17 residues. Germline-derived CDR1 and CDR2 are MDHEN and SYDVKM. The CDR3 nucleotides are TGTGCCAGCAGTTTATCGGGACAGCGCTCCTATAATTCACCCCTCCACTTT. This sequence encodes CASSLSGQRSYNSPLHF. The variable domain in full, completed from reference TRBV28 and TRBJ1-6, reads DVKVTQSSRYLVKRTGEKVFLECVQDMDHENMFWYRQDPGLGLRLIYFSYDVKMKEKGDIPEGYSVSREKKERFSLILESASTNQTSMYLCASSLSGQRSYNSPLHFGNGTRLTVT.

This chain uses TRBV29-1 with TRBJ2-3, with 7 positions matching TRBD2. CDR1 is SQVTM and CDR2 is ANQGSEA in the germline V gene. V lost 7 bases and J lost 4; bases outside the gene matches: 5. The CDR3 is 12 amino acids. CDR3 sequence: CSGGEGSDTQYF. CDR3 coding DNA: TGCAGCGGGGGGGAGGGCTCAGATACGCAGTATTTT.

The gene calls are TRBV28 and TRBJ2-2, with TRBD1 as a possible D gene (6 bases). Trimming left V 5 bases short and J 1 base short, with 17 bases between. The CDR3 spans 17 residues. The germline CDR1 and CDR2 sequences are MDHEN and SYDVKM. The CDR3 is CASSPNSGRGNTGELFF. The CDR3 DNA reads as TGTGCCAGCAGTCCCAACTCGGGCAGGGGGAACACCGGGGAGCTGTTTTTT.

The rearrangement uses TRBV4-1 and TRBJ2-7; D might be TRBD2 (6 bases). This CDR3 comprises 15 residues. The ends were cut back, 1 base at V and 0 bases at J, with 10 bases in the middle. Germline CDR1 is MGHRA and CDR2 is YSYEKL. In DNA, the CDR3 is TGCGCCAGCAGCCAAGTTGCGACTAGCTCCTACGAGCAGTACTTC. Translating gives CASSQVATSSYEQYF.

This sequence joins TRBV7-2 and TRBJ1-1, with D hard to call. V lost 1 base and J lost 1, with 4 bases in between. Germline V lookup: CDR1 SGHTA, CDR2 FQGNSA. CDR3 length: 13 amino acids. CDR3 coding DNA: TGTGCCAGCAGCTTAGTGAGGAACACTGAAGCTTTCTTT. This sequence encodes CASSLVRNTEAFF.

This clone was seen a few times. The V call is TRBV7-9, the J call TRBJ2-1; 9 bases map to TRBD1. The germline gives CDR1 SEHNR, CDR2 FQNEAQ (reference sequence). Germline trimming cut 10 bases from V and 3 bases from J; bases unmatched to any gene: 7. The CDR3 runs 14 residues. CDR3 bases: TGTGCCACTGAACCGGGACAGGGCTACAATGAGCAGTTCTTC. The encoded protein is CATEPGQGYNEQFF.

This clone has a single count. DNA of the CDR3: TGTGCCAGTAGTCTTACAGCCGGGACAGGGGCAGATACGCAGTATTTT. Translated, it gives CASSLTAGTGADTQYF. This chain links TRBV19 with TRBJ2-3, with 10 bases matching TRBD1. J lost 4 bases, V lost 5 bases, and 9 bases had no gene match. The CDR3 length is 16 residues. Germline assignment: CDR1 LNHDA and CDR2 SQIVND (reference sequence).

For this clone: One end of the junction varies from germline; a read error may be responsible. The chain employs TRBV19 and TRBJ1-5, with D possibly TRBD1 on 6 matching bases. Germline V gene lookup returns CDR1 LNHDA and CDR2 SQIVND (reference sequence). The CDR3 extends over 15 amino acids. The CDR3 loop reads CASRLQGLSNQPQHF. In nucleotides, the CDR3 is TGTGCAAGTAGGTTACAGGGCCTGAGCAATCAGCCCCAGCATTTT.

V and J are TRBV5-1 and TRBJ1-1; TRBD1 agrees at 9 bases. Germline assignment: CDR1 SGHRS and CDR2 YFSETQ. The CDR3 loop spans 14 amino acids. The trim removed 6 bases at V and 1 base at J, leaving 4 bases unmatched. The CDR3 reads CASTTGQGNTEAFF. In nucleotides, the CDR3 is TGCGCCAGCACCACGGGACAGGGGAACACTGAAGCTTTCTTT.

This rearrangement joins TRBV2 to TRBJ2-3; a possible D gene is TRBD2 (5 bases). Germline V lookup: CDR1 SNHLY, CDR2 FYNNEI. CDR3 length: 12 amino acids. V was pared by 9 bases and J by 1 base, with 8 bases between. For the CDR3, the DNA is TGTGCCAGTATCGGGGGCACAGATACGCAGTATTTT. It yields the protein CASIGGTDTQYF.

The chain couples TRBV6-5 to TRBJ1-6; 9 nucleotides align to TRBD1. CDR3 size: 13 residues. Losses at the gene ends were 6 bases for V and 14 bases for J; bases not matched to a gene: 8. From germline, CDR1 is MNHEY and CDR2 SVGAGI. The CDR3 loop is CASSAGQGLALHF. In DNA form, the CDR3 reads TGTGCCAGCAGCGCGGGACAGGGTTTGGCCCTCCACTTT.

This clone has only one observation. The chain combines TRBV24-1 with TRBJ1-5; TRBD1 aligns across 8 bases. The CDR3 contains 17 residues. Unmatched junction bases numbered 19, after V lost 9 bases and J lost 7 bases. Germline values: CDR1 KGHDR, CDR2 SFDVKD. The CDR3 sequence is CATAIPVGGQGKQPQHF. The CDR3 nucleotides read TGTGCCACCGCCATTCCTGTCGGCGGACAGGGAAAGCAGCCCCAGCATTTT.

The chain couples TRBV13 to TRBJ1-1; D is possibly TRBD1 (6 bases). CDR1 and CDR2 (germline): PRHDT, FYEKMQ (reference sequence). The CDR3 extends over 15 amino acids. The V end was cut by 2 bases, the J end by 4 bases, with 14 bases between. The CDR3 DNA sequence: TGTGCCAGCAGCTTAAGGGTGGGGGCTAGCACTGAAGCTTTCTTT. As protein: CASSLRVGASTEAFF.

The rearrangement links TRBV21-1 to TRBJ1-2; the D call in the table, TRBD1, was not verified against the DNA. TRBV21-1 is annotated as a pseudogene. The CDR3 totals 16 residues. CDR3 nucleotides: TGTGCCAGCAGCCCCCCCGCAGGGGCGCCGGACTATGGCTACACCTTC. Amino acids: CASSPPAGAPDYGYTF.